What follows are 13 T cell receptor beta chains derived from one specimen sequenced in a study of beta chain features in type 1 diabetes. Study-level findings and limits: TCRB CDR3 length was moderately but significantly reduced in all four CD4+ subsets of Type 1 diabetes patients.

Investigators reverse transcribed all isolated RNA, so they sequenced expressed TCRB transcripts. Here immunoSEQ multiplex PCR was the method, and the copy in TCRdb shows in-frame clones only, minus some. The table records 240,000 or so clones, roughly 22% of them present only once. Their antigens are not known. Source material: naive CD4+ T cells from blood. These receptors were obtained from a woman in her forties with type 1 diabetes.

This clone appeared a few times. The chain joins TRBV28 to TRBJ1-5, with D possibly TRBD1 on 6 matching bases. The CDR3 spans 12 residues. Germline V lookup: CDR1 MDHEN, CDR2 SYDVKM. V shed 4 bases and J shed 12 bases, with 13 bases lying between them. CDR3 sequence reads: CASSSQGSNQHF. As DNA, the CDR3 is TGTGCCAGCAGTTCACAGGGCTCAAACCAGCATTTT.

The chain is built from TRBV7-9 and TRBJ1-4; TRBD1 agrees at 7 bases. This CDR3 comprises 14 residues. CDR1 and CDR2 (germline): SEHNR, FQNEAQ (reference sequence). V was pared by 4 bases and J by 6 bases, with 5 bases of the junction left unmatched. The CDR3 protein is CASSSQGWDEKLFF. In DNA form, the CDR3 reads TGTGCCAGCAGCTCACAGGGGTGGGATGAAAAACTGTTTTTT. The variable domain in full, completed from reference TRBV7-9 and TRBJ1-4, reads DTGVSQNPRHKITKRGQNVTFRCDPISEHNRLYWYRQTLGQGPEFLTYFQNEAQLEKSRLLSDRFSAERPKGSFSTLEIQRTEQGDSAMYLCASSSQGWDEKLFFGSGTQLSVL.

This clone was recorded a few times. The J gene is TRBJ1-2, the V gene TRBV5-8, with no clear D. CDR1 is SGHTS, CDR2 YDEGEE, per germline. The V gene lost 4 bases and the J gene lost 0 bases, with 16 bases spanning the gap. The CDR3 contains 16 residues. CDR3 in amino acids: CASSPTGRTTNYGYTF. The CDR3 bases are TGTGCCAGCAGCCCGACTGGACGGACTACTAACTATGGCTACACCTTC.

This chain connects TRBV7-9 to TRBJ1-1; D is ambiguous. The CDR3 has 16 residues. V was trimmed by 6 bases and J by 1 base, leaving 18 bases between them. Germline assignment: CDR1 SEHNR and CDR2 FQNEAQ (reference sequence). CDR3 coding DNA: TGTGCCAGCAGTCCTCCCCAAAGGGCGGGGAACACTGAAGCTTTCTTT. It encodes CASSPPQRAGNTEAFF.

The chain links TRBV9 to TRBJ1-5; D may be TRBD1 (5 bases). The germline V and J ends were trimmed by 0 bases and 7 bases, with 11 bases remaining between them. The CDR3 totals 14 residues. CDR1 SGDLS and CDR2 YYNGEE come from the germline V gene. In DNA form, the CDR3 reads TGTGCCAGCAGCGTAGGCAGGGAGGGCCAGCCCCAGCATTTT. Protein sequence: CASSVGREGQPQHF. Drawing the rest from reference TRBV9 and TRBJ1-5, the complete variable domain is DSGVTQTPKHLITATGQRVTLRCSPRSGDLSVYWYQQSLDQGLQFLIQYYNGEERAKGNILERFSAQQFPDLHSELNLSSLELGDSALYFCASSVGREGQPQHFGDGTRLSIL.

This chain uses TRBV9 with TRBJ2-1, with D tentatively TRBD1 (6 bases). Germline V gives CDR1 SGDLS, CDR2 YYNGEE. Between the trimmed V and J ends, which lost 1 base and 3 bases, there was a span of 11 bases. The CDR3 length is 15 residues. CDR3 loop: CASSVTGQHYNEQFF. Here the CDR3 DNA reads TGTGCCAGCAGCGTAACCGGACAGCACTACAATGAGCAGTTCTTC.

In this sample, this clone turned up a few times. The gene calls are TRBV30 and TRBJ2-5; TRBD1 might be the D (6 bases). This CDR3 is built from 14 residues. Per germline, CDR1 GTSNPN and CDR2 SVGIG (reference sequence). Trimming took off 3 bases at V and 0 bases at J, with 11 bases between the two ends. The CDR3 coding sequence is TGTGCCTGGAGCAGGGGCTTGTACCAAGAGACCCAGTACTTC. Residues: CAWSRGLYQETQYF.

The V gene is TRBV6-5, the J gene TRBJ2-5; D remains unclear. CDR3 length: 13 residues. Looked up from germline, CDR1 is MNHEY and CDR2 is SVGAGI. Between the trimmed V and J ends, which lost 1 base and 5 bases, there was a span of 8 bases. The CDR3 region is CASSYLQFETQYF. The DNA of the CDR3 is TGTGCCAGCAGTTACTTACAGTTCGAGACCCAGTACTTC.

In its sample, this clone was seen a few times. The genes are TRBV7-2 and TRBJ2-5; TRBD1 aligns across 7 bases. The ends lost 5 bases at V and 7 bases at J; junction bases unmatched: 10. The germline V gene encodes CDR1 SGHTA and CDR2 FQGNSA. This CDR3 has 14 residues. CDR3 in amino acids: CASSLGTSGGTQYF. The CDR3 DNA follows: TGTGCCAGCAGCCTCGGGACATCAGGGGGGACCCAGTACTTC.

The chain carries TRBV6-6 and TRBJ2-3; TRBD2 might be the D (6 bases). Trimming took 9 bases from V and 0 from J, leaving 16 bases between them. This CDR3 spans 15 amino acids. Germline CDR1 and CDR2: MNHNY and SVGAGI (reference sequence). CDR3 amino acids: CASEILAASTDTQYF. The CDR3 bases are TGTGCCAGTGAAATCTTAGCGGCTAGCACAGATACGCAGTATTTT.

The V gene is TRBV5-1, the J gene TRBJ2-7, with 7 positions matching TRBD1. Trimming at V came to 4 bases and at J to 1 base, leaving 8 bases not matched to a gene. Germline lookup yields CDR1 SGHRS and CDR2 YFSETQ. The CDR3 sequence is 15 residues long. The CDR3 DNA reads as TGCGCCAGCAGCCAGGGACAGCAGCTATCCTACGAGCAGTACTTC. Its protein is CASSQGQQLSYEQYF.

The chain employs TRBV9 and TRBJ1-6, with D perhaps matching TRBD1 (6 bases). The CDR3 runs to 14 residues. CDR1 is SGDLS and CDR2 is YYNGEE in the germline V gene. Trimming removed 3 bases from V and 6 bases from J, with 10 bases in between. This CDR3 is CASSAQGPNSPLHF. The CDR3 bases are TGTGCCAGCAGCGCCCAGGGGCCTAATTCACCCCTCCACTTT.

This rearrangement joins TRBV19 to TRBJ2-2, with a possible D match to TRBD1 (5 bases). V was trimmed by 7 bases and J by 5 bases, leaving 11 bases between them. The CDR3 runs 13 residues. In germline, CDR1 is LNHDA, CDR2 SQIVND (reference sequence). CDR3 sequence reads: CASTVGDTGELFF. In nucleotides, the CDR3 is TGTGCCAGTACGGTAGGGGATACCGGGGAGCTGTTTTTT.